A single sample is the source of the 26 T cell receptor beta chains below, sequenced in a study of identifying expanded T cells in peripheral blood. Some clones are missing from TCRdb's copy, which holds only in-frame ones; the method was immunoSEQ multiplex PCR. The sample lists 130,000 or so clones; roughly 82% were seen once. Sequencing input: blood. Receptors were obtained from a person aged 18 to 70 in good health.

The V call is TRBV30, the J call TRBJ1-1; the D is unclear. The length of the CDR3 is 13 residues. V was clipped by 0 bases and J by 3 bases, with 8 bases between them. Germline-derived CDR1 and CDR2 are GTSNPN and SVGIG (reference sequence). CDR3 in amino acids: CAWSVGPHTEAFF. The CDR3 DNA sequence: TGTGCCTGGAGTGTAGGGCCGCACACTGAAGCTTTCTTT.

The chain employs TRBV15 and TRBJ1-1; TRBD1 agrees at 12 bases. The CDR3 loop spans 17 amino acids. V was pared by 1 base and J by 7 bases, with 10 bases of the junction left unmatched. Germline V CDR1 and CDR2: LNHNV, YYDKDF (reference sequence). CDR3 DNA: TGTGCCACCAGCAGAGGCGGGACAGGGGGCGCGGGGGTTGAAGCTTTCTTT. Protein product: CATSRGGTGGAGVEAFF.

The J gene is TRBJ2-1, the V gene TRBV4-3; 7 positions agree with TRBD2. The germline gives CDR1 LGHNA, CDR2 YSLEER. J was trimmed by 6 bases and V by 0 bases; bases with no gene match: 2. The CDR3 is 14 residues long. DNA for the CDR3: TGCGCCAGCAGCCAAGACCGGACTAGCAATGAGCAGTTCTTC. The encoded protein is CASSQDRTSNEQFF.

This clone was picked up one time. V is TRBV18 and J is TRBJ1-1; D is ambiguous. Germline CDR1 reads KGHSH; CDR2 reads LQKENI. The CDR3 totals 14 residues. The germline V and J ends were trimmed by 2 bases and 1 base, with 8 bases remaining between them. CDR3 coding DNA: TGTGCCAGCTCACCATATCCCAGGAACACTGAAGCTTTCTTT. It yields the protein CASSPYPRNTEAFF.

A single count supports this clone. The rearrangement uses TRBV18 and TRBJ1-1; a possible D gene is TRBD1 (6 bases). Germline V lookup: CDR1 KGHSH, CDR2 LQKENI. The CDR3 covers 13 residues. V lost 6 bases and J lost 1, with 9 bases in between. The CDR3 loop is CASSQGQNTEAFF. DNA of the CDR3: TGTGCCAGCTCCCAGGGACAGAACACTGAAGCTTTCTTT.

V usage is TRBV9 and J usage is TRBJ2-1; D is undetermined. The CDR3 totals 12 residues. Trimming took 2 bases from V and 6 from J, leaving 6 bases between them. Germline V gives CDR1 SGDLS, CDR2 YYNGEE. The CDR3 DNA sequence: TGTGCCAGCAGCGTCCCGGGCAATGAGCAGTTCTTC. It specifies CASSVPGNEQFF.

There are a few counts of this clone. The rearrangement uses TRBV29-1 and TRBJ1-2; possible D gene TRBD1, 5 bases. The V and J ends lost 8 bases and 5 bases respectively, with 21 bases between them. This CDR3 has 14 amino acids. Germline V gives CDR1 SQVTM, CDR2 ANQGSEA. CDR3 amino acids: CSPGGTPSRYGYTF. CDR3 nucleotide sequence: TGCAGCCCCGGGGGAACTCCATCCCGTTATGGCTACACCTTC.

The rearrangement uses TRBV13 and TRBJ2-3; 7 nucleotides agree with TRBD2. CDR1 and CDR2 from the germline V gene are PRHDT and FYEKMQ (reference sequence). V lost 2 bases, J lost 5 bases, and 10 bases stayed unmatched. CDR3 size: 16 residues. The CDR3 spells CASSLQRGARGDTQYF. The CDR3, as DNA: TGTGCCAGCAGCTTACAGCGGGGAGCTCGGGGAGATACGCAGTATTTT.

As to this clone: The sample carries other DNA sequences with the same CDR3. This chain uses TRBV14 with TRBJ1-2; D is uncertain. Trimming shortened V by 0 bases and J by 5 bases, and 7 bases separated the two germline ends. This CDR3 contains 13 residues. The germline V gene encodes CDR1 SGHDN and CDR2 FVKESK. For the CDR3, the DNA is TGTGCCAGCAGCCAAGATCTTGCGTATGGCTACACCTTC. Translating it yields CASSQDLAYGYTF.

The V call is TRBV7-2, the J call TRBJ2-7, with D possibly matching TRBD2 (5 bases). CDR1 and CDR2 (germline): SGHTA, FQGNSA. This CDR3 is 14 amino acids long. With 5 bases removed from V and 0 bases from J, the gap between germline ends came to 11 bases. The CDR3 DNA follows: TGTGCCAGCAGCCTAGGACTCCTCTCCTACGAGCAGTACTTC. This encodes CASSLGLLSYEQYF. The full variable domain, with the rest looked up from reference TRBV7-2 and TRBJ2-7, is GAGVSQSPSNKVTEKGKDVELRCDPISGHTALYWYRQSLGQGLEFLIYFQGNSAPDKSGLPSDRFSAERTGGSVSTLTIQRTQQEDSAVYLCASSLGLLSYEQYFGPGTRLTVT.

The CDR3 loop reads CASSRTVADTQYF. The CDR3 nucleotides read TGTGCCAGCAGCCGGACCGTGGCGGATACGCAGTATTTT. The chain combines TRBV7-6 with TRBJ2-3; D is unclear. V was trimmed by 5 bases and J by 6 bases, leaving 12 bases between them. The CDR3 contains 13 residues. Germline CDR1 is SGHVS and CDR2 is FNYEAQ.

There are a few counts of this clone. The chain recombines TRBV10-3 with TRBJ1-4; TRBD1 matches at 9 bases. Germline trimming cut 8 bases from V and 4 bases from J; bases unmatched to any gene: 2. Germline values: CDR1 ENHRY, CDR2 SYGVKD. The CDR3 totals 13 residues. The CDR3 region has the DNA TGTGCCATCGGGGACAGGGATAATGAAAAACTGTTTTTT. Translated: CAIGDRDNEKLFF.

The chain employs TRBV7-2 and TRBJ1-2, with D tentatively TRBD1 (5 bases). V shed 0 bases and J shed 6 bases, with 14 bases lying between them. Germline assignment: CDR1 SGHTA and CDR2 FQGNSA. CDR3 length equals 15 residues. CDR3 residues: CASSLARGGVHGYTF. As DNA, the CDR3 is TGTGCCAGCAGCTTAGCGCGCGGGGGAGTCCATGGCTACACCTTC.

This chain joins TRBV19 and TRBJ1-1; possibly TRBD1 for D (5 bases). This CDR3 has 17 amino acids. Trimming stripped 6 bases from V and 1 base from J, with 21 bases between. Germline CDR1 and CDR2: LNHDA and SQIVND (reference sequence). The CDR3 bases are TGTGCCAGTAGCAGTAAATATGGGACGAGGACGAACACTGAAGCTTTCTTT. The encoded protein is CASSSKYGTRTNTEAFF.

Here the CDR3 DNA reads TGTGCCAGCAGCCAAATTCCGGACGGTGAAGCTTTCTTT. This translates into CASSQIPDGEAFF. This rearrangement joins TRBV14 to TRBJ1-1, with D hard to call. This CDR3 comprises 13 residues. Per the germline V gene, CDR1 is SGHDN and CDR2 is FVKESK. Deletions cut 2 bases from V and 7 bases from J, with 11 bases between.

This clone was found once. The CDR3 spells CASSHQQRGASGNTIYF. The CDR3 DNA is TGCGCCAGCAGCCATCAACAGAGGGGTGCGTCGGGAAACACCATATATTTT. This chain uses TRBV4-3 with TRBJ1-3; weak D call: TRBD1 (5 bases). V gave up 3 bases and J gave up 4 bases, with 19 bases separating them. Germline values: CDR1 LGHNA, CDR2 YSLEER. CDR3 length equals 17 residues.

The rearrangement joins TRBV5-1 to TRBJ2-2; 7 nucleotides line up with TRBD1. The V segment lost 4 bases and the J segment 1 base; nucleotides outside the gene matches: 10. The germline CDR1 and CDR2 sequences are SGHRS and YFSETQ. This CDR3 spans 17 amino acids. This CDR3 reads CASSHPGTAKNTGELFF. In DNA form, the CDR3 reads TGCGCCAGCAGCCATCCCGGGACAGCCAAGAACACCGGGGAGCTGTTTTTT.

The V and J genes are TRBV7-2 and TRBJ2-1; D may match TRBD1 or TRBD2 (5 bases each). Germline CDR1 and CDR2: SGHTA and FQGNSA. Trimming removed 1 base from V and 8 bases from J, with 9 bases in between. The CDR3 spans 13 residues. The CDR3 nucleotides are TGTGCCAGCAGCTTAGGTCCGGGGCATGAGCAGTTCTTC. Protein sequence: CASSLGPGHEQFF.

This chain joins TRBV28 and TRBJ1-2, with D uncertain. From germline, CDR1 is MDHEN and CDR2 SYDVKM. This CDR3 has 13 amino acids. The V and J ends lost 3 bases and 5 bases respectively, with 10 bases between them. The DNA of the CDR3 is TGTGCCAGCAGTTTTGTTCAGTCGTATGGCTACACCTTC. This codes for CASSFVQSYGYTF.

CDR3 sequence reads: CASSRGPSGATDTQYF. The CDR3 DNA sequence: TGCGCCAGCAGCCGGGGTCCTAGCGGGGCCACAGATACGCAGTATTTT. The genes are TRBV5-1 and TRBJ2-3, with TRBD2 identical over 9 bases. Trimming at V came to 4 bases and at J to 2 bases, leaving 8 bases not matched to a gene. CDR3 length equals 16 residues. CDR1 is SGHRS, CDR2 YFSETQ, per germline.

The chain links TRBV12-5 to TRBJ2-1; 10 positions agree with TRBD2. CDR1 and CDR2 (germline): LGHNT, FRNRAP. The ends lost 3 bases at V and 3 bases at J; junction bases unmatched: 8. This CDR3 comprises 17 residues. This CDR3 is CASGLRSGGGVYNEQFF. The DNA of the CDR3 is TGTGCTAGTGGTTTACGGAGCGGGGGGGGAGTCTACAATGAGCAGTTCTTC.

J is TRBJ1-2 and V is TRBV14; unclear D gene. The length of the CDR3 is 13 residues. From germline, CDR1 is SGHDN and CDR2 FVKESK. V was clipped by 1 base and J by 4 bases, with 7 bases between them. This CDR3 reads CASSQARAYGYTF. The CDR3 region has the DNA TGTGCCAGCAGCCAAGCAAGGGCCTATGGCTACACCTTC.

This rearrangement joins TRBV19 to TRBJ1-4, with D possibly TRBD1 on 6 matching bases. This CDR3 comprises 13 residues. Germline V gene sequence: CDR1 LNHDA, CDR2 SQIVND (reference sequence). V was pared by 9 bases and J by 5 bases, with 13 bases between. DNA for the CDR3: TGTGCCAGCAGGGGCAGGCTAAATGAAAAACTGTTTTTT. Its translation is CASRGRLNEKLFF.

J is TRBJ1-3 and V is TRBV6-5; TRBD1 agrees at 9 bases. Germline V gene sequence: CDR1 MNHEY, CDR2 SVGAGI. V trimming: 6 bases; J trimming: 1 base; junction bases outside the gene matches: 4. The CDR3 contains 15 residues. The CDR3 coding sequence is TGTGCCAGCAGGGGACAGGGAGTTTCTGGAAACACCATATATTTT. It yields the protein CASRGQGVSGNTIYF.

CDR3 loop: CASSLEVRGANYGYTF. The CDR3 DNA reads TGCGCCAGCAGCTTGGAGGTGAGGGGGGCAAACTATGGCTACACCTTC. V is TRBV5-1 and J is TRBJ1-2; tentative D call: TRBD1 (6 bases). CDR1 and CDR2 from the germline V gene are SGHRS and YFSETQ. The V end was cut by 0 bases, the J end by 2 bases, with 14 bases between. This CDR3 comprises 16 residues.

The chain employs TRBV15 and TRBJ2-1, with D maybe TRBD2 (5 bases). Germline CDR1 and CDR2: LNHNV and YYDKDF (reference sequence). V was cut by 0 bases and J by 8 bases, with 11 bases left in between. CDR3 length equals 14 residues. CDR3 sequence: CATSRDIDGDEQFF. In DNA form, the CDR3 reads TGTGCCACCAGCAGAGATATAGACGGGGATGAGCAGTTCTTC.